This TCR beta chain was documented in a study of technical replicates of blood from several donors. Profiled with immunoSEQ multiplex PCR; TCRdb holds only in-frame clones, not every one. The sample holds 95,000 to 100,000 clones, under 96% seen once. The CDR3 has 13 amino acids. V lost 6 bases, J lost 2 bases, and 10 bases lay in between. CDR1 is MDHEN and CDR2 is SYDVKM in the germline V gene. Input material: T cells isolated from PBMCs. The chain recombines TRBV28 with TRBJ1-2; a weak D match, TRBD1 (6 bases). This receptor was obtained from a human donor in good health. CDR3 in DNA: TGTGCCAGCAGGTCAGGACAGAACTATGGCTACACCTTC. This translates into CASRSGQNYGYTF.